The entry that follows covers one T cell receptor (beta chain) sequence. The specificity of this receptor is unknown. Per-base qualities were not stored, and no clone one base away is much larger. This entry is derived from a study of cytomegalovirus exposure and HLA in healthy donors (dated by TCRdb to 2015 to 2018). With regard to the full study: In an earlier analysis of around 540 of the donors, roughly 300 Gb of sequence data and approximately 120 million unique TCR beta sequences from 150 million to 200 million T cells were reported. Roughly 300 gigabases of sequencing data and tens of millions of unique TCR sequences were included in an early release covering 550 to 800 HLA-typed donors. Of the approximately 370 genotyped donors, approximately 80% were placed in the genetic ancestry cluster associated with self-reported Caucasian donors. The aim of the study was to test whether cataloging public T cell receptors could identify signatures of past pathogen exposure. The study profiled the T cell repertoires of hundreds of subjects by immunosequencing and related them to cytomegalovirus serostatus. In addition to the first cohort of about 650 subjects, a separate validation cohort of some 120 different subjects was used. To predict cytomegalovirus infection status, the study brought together high-throughput TCR immunosequencing, statistical association of individual TCRs with disease status, and machine learning. A later analysis re-analyzed previously published TCR beta repertoires from about 600 donors and added high-resolution HLA genotyping to study TCR occurrence patterns. The later analysis used no new phenotypic data to find candidate immune exposures, relying instead on TCR beta sequences and their occurrence across donors. To decide whether each TCR beta V gene segment behaved as functional or pseudogenic, an earlier analysis of some 580 of the donors relied on high-throughput TCR beta sequencing. Donor age, sex, ethnicity and CMV serostatus were compiled together with the repertoire data. A later genetic analysis used genome-wide SNP genotypes for about three fifths of the 666 donors, treating that subset as a discovery cohort. All discovery cohort repertoires had been generated using a single sequencing platform. HLA typing included class I and class II loci at four-digit resolution. The number of donors typed differed by locus, with roughly 629-640 for A, B, C, DRB1 and DQB1, around 500 for DQA1, 600 to 610 for DPA1, and some 470 for DPB1. Roughly five DR-DQ haplotypes were treated as single units for association and clustering because of strong linkage in the cohort. Across approximately 400 genotyped donors of the cohort, an average of roughly 250,000 unique TCR beta nucleotide sequences per donor were sequenced, and roughly a sixth of those sequences were non-productive.

The cohort comprised some 680 healthy bone marrow donors. At the time of sampling, all cohort members were nominally healthy, though unrecorded immune exposures were likely present. The donor was CMV seropositive and was included in the group of about 290 seropositive cohort members. Each donor provided a peripheral blood sample, and peripheral blood mononuclear cells were used for TCR beta sequencing. The Qiagen DNeasy Blood Extraction Kit was used to extract genomic DNA from the blood cell samples. The paper's findings and limits, for the study overall: Some IMGT-functional V segments, including TRBV6-2 and TRBV6-3, could not be distinguished by the 87-base-pair reads and were therefore excluded. Because HLA typing was unavailable for some donors at each locus, only the typed subset was used in association tests. In an earlier analysis of approximately 600 of the donors, most TCR beta V segments were observed in productive rearrangements about 87% or about 30% of the time, broadly matching IMGT annotations. The only immune exposure information available for the cohort was CMV serostatus. It was suggested by the authors that the approach could potentially be generalized to other disease states and immunological phenotypes. A later analysis reported that several top co-occurrence clusters appeared linked to parvovirus B19, influenza, CMV and Epstein-Barr virus. This cohort had only TCR beta chains sequenced, and the lack of alpha or paired-chain data limited which features could be detected. Linkage disequilibrium might explain the correlated functional status among segregating V segments, but an unknown experimental factor could not be excluded. In a later analysis, 16,951 TCR beta sequences were associated with specific HLA alleles at a false discovery rate of 0.05. A later analysis found that TCR association rates varied across HLA loci, with DRB1 alleles showing the most associated TCRs and HLA-C alleles the fewest. In a later analysis, HLA-associated TCR beta chains showed more clonal expansion and lower generation probabilities than non-associated chains that were equally common. While some public TCRs were present in many individuals, most TCR sequences turned up only very rarely across donors. Presence/absence analyses assumed roughly uniform sequencing depth across donors, an assumption that may not hold. In vitro tests confirmed that a few of the cytomegalovirus-associated TCR beta chains recognize cytomegalovirus antigens. The study gave a list of 150 to 200 TCR beta chains associated with cytomegalovirus. An association between a missense DCLRE1C variant and V-gene and J-gene trimming of TCR beta chains was found in a later genetic analysis and replicated in an independent cohort. The earlier analysis of about 600 of the donors excluded roughly 17 rarely observed V segments, including chromosome 9 orphons, because counts were too low. Assigning TCR associations to individual alleles was difficult when HLA alleles, especially DR and DQ, strongly co-occurred. The sequencing pipeline was judged likely to have produced a cluster of highly shared sequence variants as a technical artifact. A further reported finding was that TCR beta sequences accurately predicted the HLA-A and HLA-B alleles for most subjects in the first cohort. According to a later analysis, most CMV-associated TCR beta chains appeared to be HLA-restricted, and the HLA associations seemed to be driven largely by CMV exposure. In a later genetic analysis, fewer N-insertions in productive TCRs were reported among donors in an Asian-associated ancestry cluster than the 666-donor mean. Cytomegalovirus status was reported to be diagnosed by the classifier with high specificity and sensitivity in both the original and validation cohorts.

Receptor amplification or capture employed the immunoSEQ multiplex PCR assay. For the multiplex PCR, a mixture combining 60 forward primers for TCR Vbeta segments and 13 reverse primers for TCR Jbeta segments was used. The CDR3 region of rearranged TCR beta genes was amplified from genomic DNA by a multiplex PCR assay. Amplified TCR beta libraries were sequenced as 87-base-pair reads on the Illumina HiSeq System. Processing in the source paper ran as follows. A later analysis tallied around 87 million unique TCR beta chains across the 666 repertoires, and about 12 million of those chains were shared by two or more donors. Raw reads were error-corrected and collapsed into unique sequences by a nearest-neighbor algorithm in which closely related sequences were merged to remove PCR and sequencing errors. Alignment of CDR3 sequences to IMGT reference sequences was used to assign V, D and J gene segments. Each retained sequence needed at least a six-nucleotide match to both a V gene segment and a J gene segment. Rearrangements were classified as productive when the CDR3 lacked stop codons and remained in frame with V and J, and all other rearrangements were classified as non-productive. CDR3 was defined by IMGT convention, running from the second conserved V-encoded cysteine to the conserved J-encoded phenylalanine. The earlier analysis of about 500 of the donors excluded sequences that lacked an unambiguous match to a single V gene segment. In an earlier analysis of several hundred of the donors, V segments were called functional above 56.7% productive rearrangements and were called segregating when the between-donor standard deviation exceeded 5%. A statistical classification framework was developed to diagnose cytomegalovirus status using the catalog of TCR beta chain sequences. In a later analysis, V and J genes were assigned by comparing TCR nucleotide sequences against IMGT/GENE-DB human TR gene sequences. A later analysis assigned CDR3 sequences and most-parsimonious VDJ recombination scenarios with the TCRdist pipeline. A later analysis defined each TCR beta chain by its CDR3 amino acid sequence plus V-gene family, and excluded reads lacking a unique V-gene family. A later analysis removed nearly 600 highly shared, low-generation-probability nucleotide sequences to deal with suspected cross-contamination and a sequencing artifact. In a later analysis, a clonal expansion index for each public chain was calculated from normalized within-repertoire ranks of inferred template counts. Generation probabilities in a later analysis came from a VDJ recombination model fitted to out-of-frame rearrangements, and those results were checked against IGoR. Hypergeometric tests were used in a later analysis to score TCR-TCR, TCR-HLA and TCR-CMV co-occurrence, with a repertoire-size bias correction applied to the TCR pairs. A later analysis estimated false discovery rates by permuting HLA or CMV assignments 20 times. A later analysis grouped co-occurring TCRs with DBSCAN, adding TCRdist sequence similarity when clustering within HLA-allele-positive subsets. Repertoires with fewer than 30,000 or more than 120,000 public chains, plus five repertoires with anomalous nucleotide sharing, were excluded from co-occurrence clustering. TCRdb obtained this table from immuneACCESS and retained in-frame rearrangements with V and J assigned. These tables miss some clones; where compared with another copy, unresolved V genes account for less than half of the shortfall, and the remainder is unexplained. For V, J and clone size, that table is used; D and trimming come from the DNA. Present in this sample are 130,000 to 150,000 clones, more than 75% of which were seen just once. Of the sample, 2% to 2.5% is held by the ten largest clones.

CDR1 MDHEN and CDR2 SYDVKM were looked up in the germline V gene. The CDR3 starts with the cysteine, ends with the phenylalanine, and has 16 residues. Only the CDR3 DNA is retained, 48 bases long and in frame from the first base. V was cut back by 3 bases and J by 7 bases, leaving a gap of 21 bases between them. This receptor chain uses TRBV28 and TRBJ1-2; a tentative D match to TRBD1 spans 5 bases. Sequencing was performed on PBMCs. This TCR was sampled from a woman aged 18 to 35 in good health and CMV-seropositive. The CDR3 protein sequence reads: CASSFLGGGDSRGYTF. The sequenced DNA is TGTGCCAGCAGTTTCTTGGGGGGGGGTGACAGCCGTGGCTACACCTTC.